A single sample gave rise to the 15 T cell receptor beta chains below, sequenced in a study of technical replicates of blood from a handful of donors. Only in-frame clones appear in the TCRdb table, and some are missing; sequencing was by immunoSEQ multiplex PCR. The data contain over 55,000 clones, around 87% of them seen just once; the ten biggest clones take up roughly 5%. The sequenced sample was PBMCs. These receptors were obtained from a human donor in good health. Some clones in this sample may be carry-over from other donors' samples.

The V call is TRBV5-6, the J call TRBJ1-1; D uncertain. CDR1 and CDR2 (germline): SGHDT, YYEEEE. The ends were cut back, 3 bases at V and 4 bases at J, with 10 bases in the middle. CDR3 length: 13 amino acids. The CDR3 sequence is CASSYPRGTEAFF. For the CDR3, the DNA is TGTGCCAGCAGCTACCCCCGGGGCACTGAAGCTTTCTTT.

The V call is TRBV5-8, the J call TRBJ1-2; the match to TRBD1 covers 9 bases. Germline V gene sequence: CDR1 SGHTS, CDR2 YDEGEE. V lost 4 bases to trimming and J lost 4 bases; unmatched junction nucleotides: 8. The CDR3 is 15 amino acids. This CDR3 reads CASSPGTGLIYGYTF. The CDR3 DNA follows: TGTGCCAGCAGCCCCGGGACAGGGCTAATCTATGGCTACACCTTC. Full variable domain (missing parts from reference TRBV5-8 and TRBJ1-2): EAGVTQSPTHLIKTRGQQATLRCSPISGHTSVYWYQQALGLGLQFLLWYDEGEERNRGNFPPRFSGRQFPNYSSELNVNALELEDSALYLCASSPGTGLIYGYTFGSGTRLTVV.

V usage is TRBV7-9 and J usage is TRBJ2-5; a possible D gene is TRBD2 (5 bases). V lost 3 bases, J lost 3 bases, and 5 bases lay in between. CDR3 length: 12 residues. CDR1 SEHNR and CDR2 FQNEAQ come from the germline V gene (reference sequence). The CDR3, as DNA: TGTGCCAGCAGCTTCGGGGAAGAGACCCAGTACTTC. The encoded protein is CASSFGEETQYF. The full variable domain, completed using reference TRBV7-9 and TRBJ2-5, is DTGVSQNPRHKITKRGQNVTFRCDPISEHNRLYWYRQTLGQGPEFLTYFQNEAQLEKSRLLSDRFSAERPKGSFSTLEIQRTEQGDSAMYLCASSFGEETQYFGPGTRLLVL.

The CDR3 nucleotides read TGTGCCAGCAGCCCCAGGACTAGCGGACCCTCCTACGAGCAGTACTTC. It encodes CASSPRTSGPSYEQYF. The chain uses TRBV7-9 and TRBJ2-7; 10 nucleotides match TRBD2. Germline-derived CDR1 and CDR2 are SEHNR and FQNEAQ (reference sequence). Germline trimming cut 5 bases from V and 0 bases from J; bases unmatched to any gene: 7. This CDR3 contains 16 residues.

This rearrangement joins TRBV5-1 to TRBJ1-1, with 8 bases fitting TRBD1. Germline CDR1 is SGHRS and CDR2 is YFSETQ. With V trimmed by 4 bases and J by 7 bases, 9 bases remained unmatched. This CDR3 spans 14 amino acids. DNA for the CDR3: TGCGCCAGCAGCACTCGGACAGGGCCCGGTGAAGCTTTCTTT. Its protein is CASSTRTGPGEAFF.

This clone was recorded a few times. The chain has TRBV7-6 and TRBJ2-7, with 11 bases identical to TRBD1. Trimming at V came to 1 base and at J to 5 bases, leaving 7 bases not matched to a gene. Germline V gene sequence: CDR1 SGHVS, CDR2 FNYEAQ. This CDR3 spans 16 amino acids. CDR3 coding DNA: TGTGCCAGCAGCTTAGTCCCGGACAGGGGGCGGGACGAGCAGTACTTC. Its protein product is CASSLVPDRGRDEQYF.

This rearrangement joins TRBV27 to TRBJ1-2, with a tentative D call TRBD1 (5 bases). CDR1 is MNHEY and CDR2 is SMNVEV in the germline V gene (reference sequence). V dropped 5 bases and J dropped 6 bases, with 16 bases sitting between them. CDR3 size: 14 residues. CDR3 sequence (DNA): TGTGCCAGCAGTCCCCAGGGTATCTCCAATGGCTACACCTTC. This translates into CASSPQGISNGYTF.

The table lists this clone with a count of one. J is TRBJ1-2 and V is TRBV4-1; 7 bases fit TRBD1. The CDR3 runs 17 residues. Unmatched junction bases numbered 12, after V lost 4 bases and J lost 1 base. Germline CDR1 reads MGHRA; CDR2 reads YSYEKL. The CDR3 sequence: CASSPPQSGQFNYGYTF. The CDR3 DNA sequence: TGCGCCAGCAGCCCCCCCCAATCGGGACAGTTTAACTATGGCTACACCTTC.

V gene TRBV7-9 combines with J gene TRBJ2-2, with TRBD2 matching 9 bases. V lost 6 bases and J lost 7; bases outside the gene matches: 12. The CDR3 extends over 16 amino acids. Germline values: CDR1 SEHNR, CDR2 FQNEAQ (reference sequence). In nucleotides, the CDR3 is TGTGCCAGCAGTTTGCAGGCTAGCGGGATAATCGGGGAGCTGTTTTTT. This codes for CASSLQASGIIGELFF.

The rearrangement uses TRBV7-2 and TRBJ1-2; weak D call: TRBD1 (6 bases). V was clipped by 0 bases and J by 8 bases, with 10 bases between them. The CDR3 totals 13 residues. Germline CDR1 SGHTA, CDR2 FQGNSA. CDR3 region: CASSLAGDRGYTF. The DNA for the CDR3 is TGTGCCAGCAGCTTAGCAGGAGACAGGGGCTACACCTTC.

The gene calls are TRBV6-6 and TRBJ1-2; a possible D gene is TRBD1 (6 bases). Trimming pared 3 bases from V and 7 bases from J, leaving 12 bases between. The CDR3 has 13 residues. Germline V gives CDR1 MNHNY, CDR2 SVGAGI (reference sequence). This CDR3 reads CASSYTGKGGYTF. CDR3 DNA sequence: TGTGCCAGCAGTTATACAGGGAAAGGTGGCTACACCTTC.

The J gene is TRBJ1-2, the V gene TRBV2, with D tentatively TRBD1 (5 bases). Germline V gene lookup returns CDR1 SNHLY and CDR2 FYNNEI. The CDR3 spans 13 residues. The ends were cut back, 4 bases at V and 3 bases at J, with 9 bases in the middle. The CDR3, as DNA: TGTGCCAGCAGTGGGGAGGGGCACTATGGCTACACCTTC. It is translated as CASSGEGHYGYTF.

Here the CDR3 reads CASSRVAGGSTDTQYF. The DNA of the CDR3 is TGTGCCAGCAGCCGAGTAGCGGGGGGAAGCACAGATACGCAGTATTTT. J is TRBJ2-3 and V is TRBV7-3; TRBD2 matches 10 bases. This CDR3 region has 16 residues. V dropped 5 bases and J dropped 0; count of bases not matched to a gene: 5. Germline assignment: CDR1 SGHTA and CDR2 FQGTGA.

This clone was seen once. This chain joins TRBV30 and TRBJ2-1, with a weak D call TRBD1 (6 bases). The CDR3 totals 12 residues. Deletions cut 7 bases from V and 13 bases from J, with 20 bases between. In germline, CDR1 is GTSNPN, CDR2 SVGIG (reference sequence). In DNA form, the CDR3 reads TGTGCCTCAGGGGCTAGCCGACGGGATCAGTTCTTC. Translation: CASGASRRDQFF.

The chain recombines TRBV15 with TRBJ2-7, with 9 bases that match TRBD1. The ends lost 3 bases at V and 3 bases at J; junction bases unmatched: 9. Germline CDR1 LNHNV, CDR2 YYDKDF (reference sequence). This CDR3 spans 16 amino acids. The CDR3 coding sequence is TGTGCCACCAGCAGGGGGAGGGACAGGGAGGGCTACGAGCAGTACTTC. This codes for CATSRGRDREGYEQYF.